This record looks at one T cell receptor beta chain sequence and its context. This sample stems from a study of T cells after somatic rescue of genetic block. CDR1 and CDR2 from the germline V gene are SGHTA and FQGNSA. The V and J ends lost 0 bases and 3 bases respectively, with 8 bases between them. This CDR3 has 14 residues. Produced via immunoSEQ multiplex PCR; TCRdb's table is partial and in-frame only. Of 70,000 to 95,000 clones detected, 75% to 90% appear once; the ten largest clones hold more than 1.5%. The genes are TRBV7-2 and TRBJ1-1; D remains ambiguous. This TCR was sampled from a woman between 18 and 29 years old. Sequenced material: peripheral blood mononuclear cells (PBMCs). CDR3 nucleotide sequence: TGTGCCAGCAGCTTAGCGCTGTTTTACACTGAAGCTTTCTTT. Translated: CASSLALFYTEAFF.